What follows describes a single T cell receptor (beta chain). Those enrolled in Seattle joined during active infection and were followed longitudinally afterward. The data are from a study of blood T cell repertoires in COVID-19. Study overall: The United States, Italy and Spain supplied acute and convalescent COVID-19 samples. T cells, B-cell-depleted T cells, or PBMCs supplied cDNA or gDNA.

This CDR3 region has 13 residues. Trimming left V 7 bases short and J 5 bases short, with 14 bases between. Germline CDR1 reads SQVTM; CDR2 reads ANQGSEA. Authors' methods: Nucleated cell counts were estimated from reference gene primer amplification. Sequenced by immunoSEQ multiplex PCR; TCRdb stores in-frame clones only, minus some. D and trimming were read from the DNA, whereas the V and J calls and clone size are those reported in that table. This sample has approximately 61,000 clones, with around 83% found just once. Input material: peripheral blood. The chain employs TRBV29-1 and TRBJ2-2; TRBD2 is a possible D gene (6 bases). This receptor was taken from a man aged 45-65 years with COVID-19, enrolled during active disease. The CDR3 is CSARDSVTGELFF. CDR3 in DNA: TGCAGCGCCCGGGACTCCGTGACCGGGGAGCTGTTTTTT.